The clone carrying this T cell receptor (beta chain) has just a few counts. It was RNA transcripts that yielded the amplified TCR beta CDR3 regions. First-round RT-PCR of the TCR CDR3 relied on the HTBI primer set. MiXCR was run by TCRdb on the multiplex PCR reads, yielding one entry per CDR3 protein. The table includes a few hundred thousand distinct CDR3 sequences, about an eighth detected once. The sample belongs to a study of T cells in Graves' hyperthyroidism and ophthalmopathy. The clonotype comes from a young woman with Graves' hyperthyroidism. Sequencing used blood.

CDR3 in DNA: TGCGCCAGCAGCCAATGGGGCCTCGGGACTAATGAAAAACTGTTTTTT. Protein: CASSQWGLGTNEKLFF. The V gene is TRBV4-1, the J gene TRBJ1-4; the D gene is possibly TRBD1 (5 bases). CDR3 length equals 16 residues. Germline V lookup: CDR1 MGHRA, CDR2 YSYEKL. V was clipped by 2 bases and J by 2 bases, with 12 bases between them.